These 25 T cell receptor beta chains originate from one sample sequenced in a study of beta chain features in type 1 diabetes (dated by TCRdb to 2017 to 2018). Paper-wide results and their limitations: In all four CD4+ subsets, TCRB CDR3 length was moderately but significantly shorter in type 1 diabetes patients.

Antigen specificity for these receptors is unknown. Libraries were built with the immunoSEQ multiplex PCR assay. The entire amount of isolated RNA was reverse transcribed using the High Capacity cDNA Reverse Transcription Kit, so the sequenced TCRB transcripts were expressed ones. The immuneACCESS repertoire file appears here via TCRdb, limited to in-frame rearrangements. These files lack a portion of the clones; in checked studies, under half of the deficit traces to unresolved V genes, and the cause of the others is not known. For this sample the table gives more than 150,000 clones, of which approximately 8.8% were detected only once. The ten largest clonotypes hold 0.7% of the sample. The sequenced sample consisted of central memory CD4+ T cells from blood. Source of these receptors: a woman in her 30s with type 1 diabetes.

This clone was counted once. The V and J genes are TRBV5-6 and TRBJ2-7; a weak D match, TRBD1 (6 bases). CDR1 is SGHDT, CDR2 YYEEEE, per germline. V lost 6 bases to trimming and J lost 7 bases, with 17 bases between them. The CDR3 has 13 amino acids. DNA of the CDR3: TGTGCCAGCAACAGAGGGACAACGAGGGAGCAGTACTTC. Its protein product is CASNRGTTREQYF.

V and J are TRBV4-1 and TRBJ2-5; 9 nucleotides align to TRBD2. Looked up from germline, CDR1 is MGHRA and CDR2 is YSYEKL. V lost 2 bases to trimming and J lost 4 bases; unmatched junction nucleotides: 5. CDR3 length equals 15 residues. The CDR3 DNA follows: TGCGCCAGCAGCCAATTGGCGGGAGGGCGAGAGACCCAGTACTTC. Amino acid sequence: CASSQLAGGRETQYF.

In its sample, this clone was seen a few times. V gene TRBV4-1 combines with J gene TRBJ1-5; D gene unclear. CDR3 size: 15 residues. CDR1 and CDR2 (germline): MGHRA, YSYEKL. V lost 0 bases, J lost 11 bases, and 17 bases lay in between. The CDR3 here is CASSQEDSDGRAQHF. The CDR3 DNA is TGCGCCAGCAGCCAAGAAGATAGCGACGGAAGGGCCCAGCATTTT.

This clone has more than one count but fewer than ten. The identical CDR3 is also encoded by other nucleotide sequences in the sample. The DNA of the CDR3 is TGCGCCAGCAGCCGGGACTCATACACCGGGGAGCTGTTTTTT. It translates to CASSRDSYTGELFF. This rearrangement joins TRBV4-1 to TRBJ2-2; maybe TRBD2 (6 bases). The ends were cut back, 4 bases at V and 3 bases at J, with 9 bases in the middle. Looked up from germline, CDR1 is MGHRA and CDR2 is YSYEKL. The CDR3 length is 14 residues.

The rearrangement links TRBV5-1 to TRBJ1-2; perhaps TRBD1 as D (6 bases). Trimming shortened V by 0 bases and J by 5 bases, and 11 bases separated the two germline ends. The CDR3 spans 14 residues. Per germline, CDR1 SGHRS and CDR2 YFSETQ. This CDR3 is CASSLGTQGYGYTF. For the CDR3, the DNA is TGCGCCAGCAGCTTGGGCACCCAGGGGTATGGCTACACCTTC.

About this clone itself: At the DNA level, this CDR3 is encoded by other sequences in the same sample as well. CDR3 sequence reads: CASSPTSGANVLTF. The CDR3 DNA follows: TGTGCCAGCAGCCCGACTAGTGGGGCCAACGTCCTGACTTTC. The rearrangement joins TRBV7-3 to TRBJ2-6, with D perhaps TRBD2 (6 bases). V was trimmed by 5 bases and J by 3 bases, leaving 8 bases between them. This CDR3 has 14 residues. In germline, CDR1 is SGHTA, CDR2 FQGTGA.

The chain links TRBV27 to TRBJ1-1, with 10 bases identical to TRBD1. This CDR3 is built from 14 residues. The trim removed 6 bases at V and 10 bases at J, leaving 11 bases unmatched. CDR1 is MNHEY and CDR2 is SMNVEV in the germline V gene (reference sequence). The CDR3 DNA is TGTGCCAGCAGCACCGGGACAGGGGAATTAGGAGCTTTCTTT. It encodes CASSTGTGELGAFF.

V usage is TRBV30 and J usage is TRBJ1-5; D is perhaps TRBD1 (5 bases). The germline gives CDR1 GTSNPN, CDR2 SVGIG (reference sequence). V was shortened by 3 bases and J by 2 bases, with 8 bases between the two germline ends. This CDR3 spans 13 amino acids. CDR3: CAWRAQGNQPQHF. In DNA form, the CDR3 reads TGTGCCTGGAGGGCACAGGGCAATCAGCCCCAGCATTTT.

As concerns this clone: Germline is not matched at one junction end, which may reflect a read error. The chain couples TRBV7-7 to TRBJ2-5; the D gene is possibly TRBD1 (5 bases). Germline V gene lookup returns CDR1 SSHAT and CDR2 FNYEAQ (reference sequence). This CDR3 region has 15 residues. The CDR3 spells CASSWGRTSQETQYF. DNA for the CDR3: TGTGCTAGCAGCTGGGGCCGGACGAGCCAAGAGACCCAGTACTTC.

The chain combines TRBV29-1 with TRBJ1-2; 7 positions match TRBD1. The CDR3 has 12 amino acids. Germline loops: CDR1 SQVTM, CDR2 ANQGSEA. Trimming cost V 2 bases and J 8 bases; bases outside gene matches: 5. The CDR3 DNA follows: TGCAGCGTTGAAAAGGGGGCCAGCGGCTACACCTTC. Translating gives CSVEKGASGYTF.

This clone has at least ten counts. The rearrangement joins TRBV27 to TRBJ1-1, with 7 bases that match TRBD1. V trimming: 3 bases; J trimming: 2 bases; junction bases outside the gene matches: 3. Germline V gives CDR1 MNHEY, CDR2 SMNVEV (reference sequence). CDR3 length: 14 amino acids. CDR3 sequence reads: CASSLDRYNTEAFF. The CDR3 coding sequence is TGTGCCAGCAGTTTGGACAGGTATAACACTGAAGCTTTCTTT.

This clone was counted only a few times. The chain combines TRBV5-1 with TRBJ2-1; 8 bases map to TRBD2. CDR3 length: 15 residues. With V trimmed by 1 base and J by 5 bases, 5 bases remained unmatched. Germline assignment: CDR1 SGHRS and CDR2 YFSETQ. The CDR3 protein is CASSLMGTRDNEQFF. In DNA, the CDR3 is TGCGCCAGCAGCTTGATGGGGACTAGGGACAATGAGCAGTTCTTC.

The chain links TRBV6-5 to TRBJ2-1; 9 bases agree with TRBD2. The junction had 4 bases not matched to a gene; V was cut back by 0 bases and J by 7 bases. CDR1 and CDR2 from the germline V gene are MNHEY and SVGAGI. This CDR3 is 15 amino acids long. The DNA for the CDR3 is TGTGCCAGCAGTTACTCCATAGCGGGAGTGAATGAGCAGTTCTTC. Translated: CASSYSIAGVNEQFF.

This clone occurred a few times. The V and J genes are TRBV6-1 and TRBJ2-2, with D maybe TRBD2 (5 bases). The CDR3 has 14 amino acids. Germline V gene data show CDR1 as MNHNS and CDR2 as SASEGT. V was shortened by 8 bases and J by 1 base, with 11 bases between the two germline ends. The CDR3 protein is CASFETKNTGELFF. Here the CDR3 DNA reads TGTGCCAGCTTTGAGACTAAGAACACCGGGGAGCTGTTTTTT.

The chain recombines TRBV15 with TRBJ1-3, with TRBD1 matching over 8 bases. This CDR3 has 16 residues. Looked up from germline, CDR1 is LNHNV and CDR2 is YYDKDF (reference sequence). V lost 0 bases to trimming and J lost 4 bases; unmatched junction nucleotides: 5. The CDR3 DNA reads TGTGCCACCAGCAGAGACAGGGGGCGTCTAGGAAACACCATATATTTT. Protein sequence: CATSRDRGRLGNTIYF.

This clone has just a few counts. The chain recombines TRBV2 with TRBJ2-1, with TRBD2 identical over 12 bases. This CDR3 has 17 amino acids. CDR1 is SNHLY, CDR2 FYNNEI, per germline. With V trimmed by 5 bases and J by 4 bases, 9 bases remained unmatched. The DNA of the CDR3 is TGTGCCAGCAGTCGGACAGCCGGACTAGCGGGGTACAATGAGCAGTTCTTC. This sequence encodes CASSRTAGLAGYNEQFF.

The chain uses TRBV7-9 and TRBJ1-1, with a possible D match to TRBD1 (5 bases). Trimming pared 6 bases from V and 2 bases from J, leaving 13 bases between. Germline-derived CDR1 and CDR2 are SEHNR and FQNEAQ (reference sequence). This CDR3 contains 14 residues. The chain's CDR3 is CASSRGLRNTEAFF. CDR3 coding DNA: TGTGCCAGCAGTCGGGGACTGAGAAACACTGAAGCTTTCTTT.

This clone appeared a few times. This same CDR3 is encoded by further DNA sequences in the sample. The V call is TRBV10-3, the J call TRBJ2-6; D unresolved. CDR1 ENHRY and CDR2 SYGVKD come from the germline V gene. Trimming left V 0 bases short and J 2 bases short, with 8 bases between. The CDR3 covers 16 residues. CDR3 sequence (DNA): TGTGCCATCAGTGAGTCCCCGGGTACTGGGGCCAACGTCCTGACTTTC. Translating it yields CAISESPGTGANVLTF.

V and J are TRBV7-9 and TRBJ2-3; the D gene is possibly TRBD2 (6 bases). Between the trimmed V and J ends, which lost 4 bases and 4 bases, there was a span of 15 bases. This CDR3 region has 15 residues. Germline-derived CDR1 and CDR2 are SEHNR and FQNEAQ (reference sequence). CDR3 amino acids: CASSYSLAQADTQYF. The CDR3 DNA is TGTGCCAGCAGCTATAGTCTAGCGCAGGCAGATACGCAGTATTTT.

The V gene is TRBV6-7, the J gene TRBJ2-2, with D possibly TRBD2 on 6 matching bases. TRBV6-7 is identified as an open reading frame with a role that is uncertain. With 11 bases removed from V and 5 bases from J, the gap between germline ends came to 18 bases. The CDR3 spans 14 residues. The CDR3 protein is CAPIGGVRTGELFF. The CDR3 DNA follows: TGTGCCCCCATCGGGGGAGTAAGGACCGGGGAGCTGTTTTTT.

This clone was found a few times. This chain links TRBV11-3 with TRBJ2-7; D possibly corresponds to TRBD1 (6 bases). Looked up from germline, CDR1 is SGHNT and CDR2 is YENEEA. The CDR3 is 15 amino acids. Trimming shortened V by 1 base and J by 9 bases, and 19 bases separated the two germline ends. CDR3 coding DNA: TGTGCCAGCAGCTTAGGACAGGCCTCAGGTGGTCGGCAGTACTTC. Translating gives CASSLGQASGGRQYF.

The J gene is TRBJ2-1, the V gene TRBV28; unclear D gene. This CDR3 contains 14 residues. The V end lost 5 bases, the J end lost 15 bases, and 23 bases lay between the germline ends. CDR1 is MDHEN, CDR2 SYDVKM, per germline. The CDR3 sequence is CASSTPTEWMQLFF. The CDR3 nucleotides read TGTGCCAGCAGTACCCCGACGGAGTGGATGCAGTTGTTCTTC.

This clone appeared a few times. The rearrangement joins TRBV5-1 to TRBJ2-6; maybe TRBD2 (5 bases). The CDR3 extends over 15 amino acids. Trimming took 2 bases from V and 1 from J, leaving 7 bases between them. The germline V gene encodes CDR1 SGHRS and CDR2 YFSETQ. CDR3: CASSLRESGANVLTF. The DNA for the CDR3 is TGCGCCAGCAGCTTAAGGGAGTCTGGGGCCAACGTCCTGACTTTC.

This clone was detected a few times. The chain is built from TRBV5-6 and TRBJ2-1, with TRBD1 as a possible D gene (6 bases). This CDR3 comprises 14 residues. Trimming took off 5 bases at V and 5 bases at J, with 14 bases between the two ends. Germline CDR1 and CDR2: SGHDT and YYEEEE. CDR3 sequence reads: CASSSGTRNNEQFF. The CDR3 DNA is TGTGCCAGCAGTTCCGGGACAAGAAACAATGAGCAGTTCTTC.

There are a few counts of this clone. The genes are TRBV19 and TRBJ2-1, with TRBD2 matching over 11 bases. J was trimmed by 6 bases and V by 5 bases; bases with no gene match: 9. The CDR3 loop spans 16 amino acids. Germline V gene data show CDR1 as LNHDA and CDR2 as SQIVND (reference sequence). CDR3 nucleotides: TGTGCCAGTAGTGGGCTAGCGGGAGGACCGGGCAATGAGCAGTTCTTC. It translates to CASSGLAGGPGNEQFF. The full variable domain, rest sourced from reference TRBV19 and TRBJ2-1, is DGGITQSPKYLFRKEGQNVTLSCEQNLNHDAMYWYRQDPGQGLRLIYYSQIVNDFQKGDIAEGYSVSREKKESFPLTVTSAQKNPTAFYLCASSGLAGGPGNEQFFGPGTRLTVL.